The rows below give T cell receptor beta chains drawn from one sample of a study of CD8 T cells in ankylosing spondylitis. TCRdb used MiXCR to reprocess the 5' RACE reads, holding one entry per CDR3 protein. The table has fewer than 450,000 distinct CDR3 sequences, approximately 17% seen once. Sequenced input: blood, either unsorted or a sorted T cell fraction (not recorded which). The origin of the receptors is a male donor with ankylosing spondylitis. Each CDR3 is given with its conserved first and last residue. D genes are given only for firm matches. For some rows the clone size is stated as once, few or many, or as a class when expanded; others skip it.

clone_size	v_call	j_call	d_call	cdr3_aa	cdr3_nt
-	TRBV15	TRBJ1-5	-	CATSREGDRRNQPQHF	TGTGCCACCAGCAGAGAAGGTGACAGGCGGAATCAGCCCCAGCATTTT
many	TRBV12-3/TRBV12-4	TRBJ1-5	-	CASSLTALSNQPQHF	TGTGCCAGCAGTTTAACAGCGCTGAGCAATCAGCCCCAGCATTTT
-	TRBV30	TRBJ2-2	-	CAWSVKYTGELFF	TGTGCCTGGAGTGTGAAGTACACCGGGGAGCTGTTTTTT
-	TRBV6-2/TRBV6-3	TRBJ2-1	TRBD2	CASSYPGTSGSSDEQFF	TGTGCCAGCAGTTACCCCGGGACTAGCGGGTCCAGCGATGAGCAGTTCTTC
few	TRBV5-1	TRBJ2-7	TRBD1	CASSSGTGYEQYF	TGCGCCAGCAGTTCCGGGACAGGCTACGAGCAGTACTTC
-	TRBV7-2	TRBJ1-1	-	CASSLVPTDGAEAFF	TGTGCCAGCAGCTTGGTCCCAACAGATGGCGCTGAAGCTTTCTTT
-	TRBV5-1	TRBJ2-5	-	CASSPDSSRETQYF	TGCGCCAGCAGCCCTGACAGTTCCAGAGAGACCCAGTACTTC
few	TRBV6-1	TRBJ1-5	TRBD1	CASSEDRGVSNQPQHF	TGTGCCAGCAGTGAGGACAGGGGGGTTAGCAATCAGCCCCAGCATTTT
many	TRBV10-3	TRBJ2-1	TRBD2	CAISDPGTSGGQNEQFF	TGTGCCATCAGTGACCCTGGGACTAGCGGGGGGCAAAATGAGCAGTTCTTC
many	TRBV12-3/TRBV12-4	TRBJ1-1	-	CASSLQQGNTEAFF	TGTGCCAGCAGTTTACAGCAGGGGAACACTGAAGCTTTCTTT
-	TRBV20-1	TRBJ2-7	TRBD2	CSVPPGLAGTSEQYF	TGCAGTGTCCCACCGGGACTAGCGGGGACCTCGGAGCAGTACTTC
-	TRBV20-1	TRBJ1-5	TRBD1	CSASRTGASNQPQHF	TGCAGTGCTAGCCGGACAGGGGCTAGCAATCAGCCCCAGCATTTT
-	TRBV2	TRBJ2-5	-	CASSEWRGVEETQYF	TGTGCCAGCAGTGAATGGAGGGGTGTTGAAGAGACCCAGTACTTC
-	TRBV20-1	TRBJ1-2	-	CSARAGNSGYTF	TGCAGTGCTAGGGCGGGGAACAGTGGCTACACCTTC
-	TRBV5-1	TRBJ2-1	-	CASNPVSNDEQFF	TGCGCCAGCAATCCCGTCAGCAATGATGAGCAGTTCTTC
few	TRBV29-1	TRBJ2-7	TRBD2	CSVQRERNEQYF	TGCAGCGTCCAGCGGGAGAGAAACGAGCAGTACTTC
few	TRBV20-1	TRBJ2-2	-	CSASLGTGELFF	TGCAGTGCTAGTTTGGGTACCGGGGAGCTGTTTTTT
few	TRBV11-2	TRBJ2-7	-	CASSLFDSEQYF	TGTGCCAGCAGCTTATTTGATAGTGAGCAGTACTTC
few	TRBV5-1	TRBJ1-6	-	CASSSAGLESPLHF	TGCGCCAGCAGCTCCGCTGGCCTGGAATCACCCCTCCACTTT
few	TRBV20-1	TRBJ2-3	TRBD2	CSAPPWGSGSRATQYF	TGCAGTGCCCCTCCTTGGGGGAGCGGGAGCCGAGCTACGCAGTATTTT
few	TRBV5-5	TRBJ2-7	-	CASSLGAQTYEQYF	TGTGCCAGCAGCTTGGGGGCGCAGACGTACGAGCAGTACTTC
-	TRBV12-3/TRBV12-4	TRBJ1-1	-	CASTGDAGAAFF	TGTGCCAGCACTGGGGATGCAGGAGCTGCTTTCTTT
many	TRBV5-1	TRBJ2-3	TRBD2	CASSPSGGDTDTQYF	TGCGCCAGCAGCCCGAGCGGGGGGGACACAGATACGCAGTATTTT
-	TRBV2	TRBJ2-5	TRBD2	CASSEMSSGRVETQYF	TGTGCCAGCAGTGAAATGTCTAGCGGGAGAGTAGAGACCCAGTACTTC
-	TRBV6-2/TRBV6-3	TRBJ2-7	-	CASSRGGDEQYF	TGTGCCAGCAGTAGGGGCGGTGACGAGCAGTACTTC
many	TRBV7-9	TRBJ1-1	-	CASSPIRQENTEAFF	TGTGCCAGCAGTCCCATTCGACAGGAAAACACTGAAGCTTTCTTT
few	TRBV5-1	TRBJ2-1	TRBD2	CASSLDLLAGYNEQFF	TGCGCCAGCAGCTTGGATCTCCTAGCGGGGTACAATGAGCAGTTCTTC
few	TRBV14	TRBJ2-1	TRBD2	CASSQETLSGNEQFF	TGTGCCAGCAGCCAAGAGACCCTTAGCGGGAATGAGCAGTTCTTC
-	TRBV5-1	TRBJ1-1	TRBD1	CASSFGTGLNTEAFF	TGCGCCAGCAGCTTCGGGACAGGACTCAACACTGAAGCTTTCTTT
-	TRBV20-1	TRBJ2-6	-	CSARGGPGQANVLTF	TGCAGTGCTAGGGGGGGGCCAGGGCAAGCCAACGTCCTGACTTTC
-	TRBV19	TRBJ2-1	TRBD1	CASSGQGKTSEQFF	TGTGCCAGTAGTGGACAGGGGAAGACTTCTGAGCAGTTCTTC
few	TRBV29-1	TRBJ2-1	TRBD2	CSVGGRGGSYNEQFF	TGCAGCGTAGGTGGGCGGGGGGGCTCCTACAATGAGCAGTTCTTC
many	TRBV4-1	TRBJ1-6	-	CASSQEGPTYNSPLHF	TGCGCCAGCAGCCAAGAGGGGCCTACCTATAATTCACCCCTCCACTTT
-	TRBV6-1	TRBJ1-4	-	CASSTRDTNEKLFF	TGTGCCAGCAGTACCAGGGACACAAATGAAAAACTGTTTTTT
-	TRBV29-1	TRBJ2-3	-	CSVVWDLLSTDTQYF	TGCAGCGTTGTGTGGGACTTACTTAGCACAGATACGCAGTATTTT
few	TRBV20-1	TRBJ2-1	-	CSARVLRNEQFF	TGCAGTGCTAGAGTCCTGAGGAATGAGCAGTTCTTC
-	TRBV7-2	TRBJ2-1	-	CASSLDTREKFF	TGTGCCAGCAGCTTAGATACCCGTGAGAAGTTCTTC
few	TRBV6-1	TRBJ2-5	-	CASSDPGGLGEETQYF	TGTGCCAGCAGCGACCCCGGGGGGCTCGGTGAAGAGACCCAGTACTTC
-	TRBV4-3	TRBJ1-6	-	CASSRLQRTPLHF	TGCGCCAGCAGCCGGTTACAGAGGACACCCCTCCACTTT
few	TRBV7-3	TRBJ2-2	-	CASSPRVGNTGELFF	TGTGCCAGCAGCCCCCGAGTGGGAAACACCGGGGAGCTGTTTTTT
-	TRBV28	TRBJ2-3	TRBD2	CASSPAGLAGVTDTQYF	TGTGCCAGCAGTCCGGCGGGACTAGCGGGAGTAACAGATACGCAGTATTTT
few	TRBV20-1	TRBJ2-7	TRBD1	CSARSRDRGNNEQYF	TGCAGTGCTAGATCCCGGGACAGGGGAAATAACGAGCAGTACTTC
few	TRBV7-2	TRBJ1-2	TRBD1	CASSFPDRVSGYTF	TGTGCCAGCAGCTTCCCGGACAGGGTCTCTGGCTACACCTTC